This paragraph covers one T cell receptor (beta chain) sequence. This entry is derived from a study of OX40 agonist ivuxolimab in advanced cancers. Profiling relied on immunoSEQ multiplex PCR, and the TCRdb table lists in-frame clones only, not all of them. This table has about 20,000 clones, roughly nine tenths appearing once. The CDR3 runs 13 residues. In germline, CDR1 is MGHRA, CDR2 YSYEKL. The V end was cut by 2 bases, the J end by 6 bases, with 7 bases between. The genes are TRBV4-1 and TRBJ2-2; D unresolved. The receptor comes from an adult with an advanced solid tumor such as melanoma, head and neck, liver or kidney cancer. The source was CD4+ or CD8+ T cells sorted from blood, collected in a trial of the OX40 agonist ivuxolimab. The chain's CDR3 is CASSQPLSGELFF. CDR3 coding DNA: TGCGCCAGCAGCCAACCACTGTCCGGGGAGCTGTTTTTT.